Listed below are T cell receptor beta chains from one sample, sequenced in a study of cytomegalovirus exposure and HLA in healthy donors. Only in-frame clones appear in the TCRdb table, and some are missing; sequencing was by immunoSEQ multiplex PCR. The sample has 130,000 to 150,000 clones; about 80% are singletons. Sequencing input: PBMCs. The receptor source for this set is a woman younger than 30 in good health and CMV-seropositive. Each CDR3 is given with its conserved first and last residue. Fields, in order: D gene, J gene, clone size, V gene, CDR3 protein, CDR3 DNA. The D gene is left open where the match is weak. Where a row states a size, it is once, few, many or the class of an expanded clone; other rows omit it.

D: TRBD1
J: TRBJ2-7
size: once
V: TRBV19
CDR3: CASRGSGTGEYEQYF
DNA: TGTGCCAGTAGGGGCTCCGGGACAGGGGAATACGAGCAGTACTTC

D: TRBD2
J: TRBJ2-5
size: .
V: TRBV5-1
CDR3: CASSLDGLELETQYF
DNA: TGCGCCAGCAGCTTGGATGGACTAGAACTAGAGACCCAGTACTTC

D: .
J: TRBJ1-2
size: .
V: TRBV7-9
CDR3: CASSLAQGHGYTF
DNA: TGTGCCAGCAGCTTAGCCCAGGGGCATGGCTACACCTTC

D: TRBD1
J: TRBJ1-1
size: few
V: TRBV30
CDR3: CAWSPVNTGGTEAFF
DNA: TGTGCCTGGAGCCCAGTAAACACAGGGGGCACTGAAGCTTTCTTT

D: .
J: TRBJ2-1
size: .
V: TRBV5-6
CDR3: CASSPGQTRYNEQFF
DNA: TGTGCCAGCAGCCCCGGACAGACCCGCTACAATGAGCAGTTCTTC

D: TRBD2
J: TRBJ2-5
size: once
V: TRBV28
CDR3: CASRAGRETQYF
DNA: TGTGCCAGTCGAGCGGGGAGGGAGACCCAGTACTTC

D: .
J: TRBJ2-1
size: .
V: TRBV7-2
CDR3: CASSSPSTGRNEQFF
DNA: TGTGCCAGCAGCTCCCCCTCGACAGGGAGGAATGAGCAGTTCTTC

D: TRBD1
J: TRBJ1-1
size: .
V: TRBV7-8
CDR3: CASSPRQGMNTEAFF
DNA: TGTGCCAGCAGCCCCCGACAGGGAATGAACACTGAAGCTTTCTTT

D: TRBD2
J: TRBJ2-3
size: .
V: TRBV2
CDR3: CASRWGAGERETQYF
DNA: TGTGCCAGCCGATGGGGAGCGGGGGAAAGGGAGACGCAGTATTTT

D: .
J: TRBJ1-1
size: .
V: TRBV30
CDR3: CAWKERARNTEAFF
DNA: TGTGCCTGGAAAGAGAGGGCGCGGAACACTGAAGCTTTCTTT

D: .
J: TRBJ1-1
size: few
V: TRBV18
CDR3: CASSPFLGQQNTEAFF
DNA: TGTGCCAGCTCACCATTTCTGGGACAACAAAACACTGAAGCTTTCTTT

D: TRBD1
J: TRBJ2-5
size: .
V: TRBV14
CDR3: CANRLWGIPSGKGDSAEETQYF
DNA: TGTGCCAATCGCTTATGGGGTATACCAAGTGGTAAAGGGGACAGCGCCGAAGAGACCCAGTACTTC